This TCR beta chain was documented in a study of T cells in Graves' hyperthyroidism and ophthalmopathy. Amplification of TCR beta CDR3 regions used RNA as the template. A first-round RT-PCR of the TCR CDR3 used the HTBI primer set. TCRdb processed the multiplex PCR reads anew with MiXCR; each CDR3 protein has one entry. Here the sample spans about 290,000 distinct CDR3 sequences, approximately 18% being singletons. The germline V and J ends were trimmed by 0 bases and 3 bases, with 7 bases remaining between them. CDR1 SGHRS and CDR2 YFSETQ come from the germline V gene. This CDR3 comprises 13 residues.

Sequenced: blood. The chain couples TRBV5-1 to TRBJ2-7; D not certain. The sequence was obtained from a man in his forties or fifties with Graves' ophthalmopathy. The CDR3 DNA reads TGCGCCAGCAGCTTGGACGGAGACTACGAGCAGTACTTC. Translation gives CASSLDGDYEQYF.